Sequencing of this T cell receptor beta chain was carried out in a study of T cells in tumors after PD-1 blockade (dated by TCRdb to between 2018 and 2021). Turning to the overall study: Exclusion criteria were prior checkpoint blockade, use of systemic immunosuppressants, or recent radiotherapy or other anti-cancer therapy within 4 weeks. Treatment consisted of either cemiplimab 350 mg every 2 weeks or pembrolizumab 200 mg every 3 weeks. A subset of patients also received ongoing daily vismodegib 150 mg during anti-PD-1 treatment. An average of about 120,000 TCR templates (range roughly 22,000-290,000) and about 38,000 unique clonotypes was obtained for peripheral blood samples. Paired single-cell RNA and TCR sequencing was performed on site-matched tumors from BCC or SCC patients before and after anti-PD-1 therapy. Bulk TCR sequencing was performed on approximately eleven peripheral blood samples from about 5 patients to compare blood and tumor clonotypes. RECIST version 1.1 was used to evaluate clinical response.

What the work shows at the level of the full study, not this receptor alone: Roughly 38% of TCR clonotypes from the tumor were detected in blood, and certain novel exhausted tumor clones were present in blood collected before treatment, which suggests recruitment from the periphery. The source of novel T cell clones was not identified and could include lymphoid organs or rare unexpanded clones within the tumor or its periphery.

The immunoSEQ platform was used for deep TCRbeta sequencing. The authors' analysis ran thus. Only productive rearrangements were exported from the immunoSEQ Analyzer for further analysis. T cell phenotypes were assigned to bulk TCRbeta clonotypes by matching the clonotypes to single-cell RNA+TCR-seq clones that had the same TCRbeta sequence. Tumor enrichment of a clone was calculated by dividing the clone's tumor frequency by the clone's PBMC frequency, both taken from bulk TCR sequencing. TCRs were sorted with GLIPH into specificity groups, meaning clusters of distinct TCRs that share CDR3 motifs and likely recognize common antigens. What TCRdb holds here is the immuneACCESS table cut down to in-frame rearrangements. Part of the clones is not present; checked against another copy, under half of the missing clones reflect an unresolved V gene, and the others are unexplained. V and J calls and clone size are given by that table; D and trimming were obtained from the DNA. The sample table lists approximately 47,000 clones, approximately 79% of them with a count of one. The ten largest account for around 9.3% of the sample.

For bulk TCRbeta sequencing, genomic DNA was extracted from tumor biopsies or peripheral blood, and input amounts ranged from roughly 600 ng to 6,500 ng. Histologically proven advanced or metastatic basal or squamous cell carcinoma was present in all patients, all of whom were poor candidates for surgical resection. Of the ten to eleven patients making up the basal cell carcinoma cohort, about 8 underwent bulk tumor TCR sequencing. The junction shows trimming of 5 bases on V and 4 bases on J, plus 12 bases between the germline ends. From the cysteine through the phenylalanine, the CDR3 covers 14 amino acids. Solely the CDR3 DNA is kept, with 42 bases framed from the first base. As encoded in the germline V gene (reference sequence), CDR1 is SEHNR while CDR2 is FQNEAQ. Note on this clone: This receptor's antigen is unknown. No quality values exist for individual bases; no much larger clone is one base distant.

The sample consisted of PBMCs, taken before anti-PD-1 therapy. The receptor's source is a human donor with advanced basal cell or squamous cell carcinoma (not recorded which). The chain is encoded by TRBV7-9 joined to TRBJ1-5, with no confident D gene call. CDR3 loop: CASSPAAVNQPQHF. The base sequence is TGTGCCAGCAGCCCGGCGGCAGTTAATCAGCCCCAGCATTTT.